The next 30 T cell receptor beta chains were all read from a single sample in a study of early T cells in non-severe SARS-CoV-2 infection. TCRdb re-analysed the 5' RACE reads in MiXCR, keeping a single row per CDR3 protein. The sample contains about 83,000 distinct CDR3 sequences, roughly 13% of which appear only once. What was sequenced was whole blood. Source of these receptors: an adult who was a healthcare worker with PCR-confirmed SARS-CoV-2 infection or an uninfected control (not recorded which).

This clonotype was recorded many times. CDR3 residues: CASSESWGKNTEAFF. CDR3 bases: TGCGCCAGCAGTGAGTCTTGGGGAAAGAACACTGAAGCTTTCTTT. V usage is TRBV10-1 and J usage is TRBJ1-1; D remains unclear. Looked up from germline, CDR1 is WNHNN and CDR2 is SYGVQD (reference sequence). The CDR3 length is 15 residues. The V and J ends lost 0 bases and 1 base respectively, with 9 bases between them.

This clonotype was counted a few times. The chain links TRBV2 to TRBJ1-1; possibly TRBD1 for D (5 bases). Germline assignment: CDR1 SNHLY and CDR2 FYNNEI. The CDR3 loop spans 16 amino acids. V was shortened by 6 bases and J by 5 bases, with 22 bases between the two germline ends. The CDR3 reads CASRPQPVFWGTEAFF. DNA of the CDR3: TGTGCCAGCAGACCTCAGCCGGTCTTCTGGGGGACTGAAGCTTTCTTT.

CDR3 coding DNA: TGTGCCAGCAGCGTATCGCAGGGCCTGAGCACAGATACGCAGTATTTT. This gives the protein CASSVSQGLSTDTQYF. This chain joins TRBV9 and TRBJ2-3; D might be TRBD1 (5 bases). V was shortened by 1 base and J by 0 bases, with 12 bases between the two germline ends. The CDR3 length is 16 residues. Looked up from germline, CDR1 is SGDLS and CDR2 is YYNGEE.

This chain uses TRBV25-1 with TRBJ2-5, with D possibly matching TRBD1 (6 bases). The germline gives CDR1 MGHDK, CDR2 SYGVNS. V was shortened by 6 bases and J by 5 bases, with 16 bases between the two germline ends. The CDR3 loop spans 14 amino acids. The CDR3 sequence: CASRGAERRETQYF. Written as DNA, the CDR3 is TGTGCCAGCAGGGGGGCAGAGCGCAGGGAGACCCAGTACTTC.

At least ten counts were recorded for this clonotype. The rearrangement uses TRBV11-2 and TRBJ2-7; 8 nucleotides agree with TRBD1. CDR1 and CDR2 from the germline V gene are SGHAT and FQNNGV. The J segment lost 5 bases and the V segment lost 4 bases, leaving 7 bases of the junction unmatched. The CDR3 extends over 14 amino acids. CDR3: CASSYRTGHNEQYF. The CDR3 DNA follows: TGTGCCAGCAGCTACCGGACAGGGCATAACGAGCAGTACTTC.

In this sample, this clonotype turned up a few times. This CDR3 reads CASSRDGPSEAFF. The DNA of the CDR3 is TGCGCCAGCAGCCGGGACGGACCTTCTGAAGCTTTCTTT. The chain has TRBV4-3 and TRBJ1-1; maybe TRBD1 (5 bases). CDR3 length equals 13 residues. V dropped 4 bases and J dropped 6 bases, with 12 bases sitting between them. CDR1 is LGHNA, CDR2 YSLEER, per germline.

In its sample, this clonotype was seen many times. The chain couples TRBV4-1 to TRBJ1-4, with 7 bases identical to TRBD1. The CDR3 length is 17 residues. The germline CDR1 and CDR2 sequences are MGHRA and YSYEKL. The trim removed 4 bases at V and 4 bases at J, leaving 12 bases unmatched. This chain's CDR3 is CASSPRTNRQGNEKLFF. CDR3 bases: TGCGCCAGCAGCCCTCGAACGAATCGACAGGGTAATGAAAAACTGTTTTTT.

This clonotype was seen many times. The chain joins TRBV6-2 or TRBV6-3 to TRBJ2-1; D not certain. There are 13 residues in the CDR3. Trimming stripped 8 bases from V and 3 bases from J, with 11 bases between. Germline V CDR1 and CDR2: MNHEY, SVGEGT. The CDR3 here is CASRLENYNEQFF. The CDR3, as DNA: TGTGCCAGCCGACTTGAAAACTACAATGAGCAGTTCTTC.

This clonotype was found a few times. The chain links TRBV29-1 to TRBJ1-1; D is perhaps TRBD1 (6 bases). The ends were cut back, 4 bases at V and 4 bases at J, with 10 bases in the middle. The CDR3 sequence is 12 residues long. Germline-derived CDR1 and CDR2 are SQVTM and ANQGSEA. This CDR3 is CSVVGQFTEAFF. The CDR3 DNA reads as TGCAGCGTTGTAGGACAGTTCACTGAAGCTTTCTTT.

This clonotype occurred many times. CDR3 loop: CASSLVSGDEQYF. In DNA, the CDR3 is TGTGCCAGCAGCTTAGTTTCAGGGGACGAGCAGTACTTC. The chain couples TRBV7-9 to TRBJ2-7, with a weak D call TRBD1 (6 bases). Germline V lookup: CDR1 SEHNR, CDR2 FQNEAQ (reference sequence). V was clipped by 1 base and J by 5 bases, with 9 bases between them. This CDR3 is built from 13 residues.

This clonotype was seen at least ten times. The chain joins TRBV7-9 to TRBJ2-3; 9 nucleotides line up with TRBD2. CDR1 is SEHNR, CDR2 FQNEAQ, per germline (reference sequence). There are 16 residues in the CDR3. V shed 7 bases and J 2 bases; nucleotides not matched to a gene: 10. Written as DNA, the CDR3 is TGTGCCAGCATCGAGAAAAGCGGGGGGATCACAGATACGCAGTATTTT. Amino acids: CASIEKSGGITDTQYF.

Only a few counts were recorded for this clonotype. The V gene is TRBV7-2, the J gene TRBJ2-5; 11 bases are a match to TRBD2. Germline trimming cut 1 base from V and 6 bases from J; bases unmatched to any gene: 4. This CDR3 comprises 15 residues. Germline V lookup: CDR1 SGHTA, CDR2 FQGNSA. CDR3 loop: CASSLDTSGGQTQYF. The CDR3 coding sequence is TGTGCCAGCAGCTTAGATACTAGCGGGGGCCAGACCCAGTACTTC.

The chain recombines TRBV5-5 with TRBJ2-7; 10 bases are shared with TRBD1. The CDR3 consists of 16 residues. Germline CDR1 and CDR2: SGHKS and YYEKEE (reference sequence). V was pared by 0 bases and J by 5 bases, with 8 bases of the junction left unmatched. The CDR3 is CASSLGPRQGAHEQYF. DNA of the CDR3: TGTGCCAGCAGCTTGGGGCCACGACAGGGGGCCCACGAGCAGTACTTC.

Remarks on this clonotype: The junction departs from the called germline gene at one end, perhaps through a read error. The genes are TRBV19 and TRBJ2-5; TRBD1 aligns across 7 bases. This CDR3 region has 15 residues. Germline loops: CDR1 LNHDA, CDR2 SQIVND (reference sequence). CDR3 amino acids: CTSSIQGQSQETQYF. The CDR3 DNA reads TGTACCAGTAGTATACAGGGACAGAGTCAAGAGACCCAGTACTTC. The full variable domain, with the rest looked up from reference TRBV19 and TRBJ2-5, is DGGITQSPKYLFRKEGQNVTLSCEQNLNHDAMYWYRQDPGQGLRLIYYSQIVNDFQKGDIAEGYSVSREKKESFPLTVTSAQKNPTAFYLCTSSIQGQSQETQYFGPGTRLLVL.

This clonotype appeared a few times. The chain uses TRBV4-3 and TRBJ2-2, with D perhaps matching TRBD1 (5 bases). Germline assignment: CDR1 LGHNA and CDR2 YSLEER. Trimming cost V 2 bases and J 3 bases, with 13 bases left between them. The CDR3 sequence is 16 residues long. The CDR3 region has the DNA TGCGCCAGCAGCCAACCTCAGGGCTCGTACACCGGGGAGCTGTTTTTT. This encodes CASSQPQGSYTGELFF.

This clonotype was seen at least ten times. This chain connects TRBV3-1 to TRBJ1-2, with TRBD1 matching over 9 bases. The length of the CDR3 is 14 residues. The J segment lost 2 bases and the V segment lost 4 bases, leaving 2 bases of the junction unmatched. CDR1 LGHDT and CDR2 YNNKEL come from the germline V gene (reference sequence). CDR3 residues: CASSLQGANYGYTF. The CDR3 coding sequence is TGTGCCAGCAGCCTACAGGGGGCGAACTATGGCTACACCTTC. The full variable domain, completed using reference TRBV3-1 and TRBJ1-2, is DTAVSQTPKYLVTQMGNDKSIKCEQNLGHDTMYWYKQDSKKFLKIMFSYNNKELIINETVPNRFSPKSPDKAHLNLHINSLELGDSAVYFCASSLQGANYGYTFGSGTRLTVV.

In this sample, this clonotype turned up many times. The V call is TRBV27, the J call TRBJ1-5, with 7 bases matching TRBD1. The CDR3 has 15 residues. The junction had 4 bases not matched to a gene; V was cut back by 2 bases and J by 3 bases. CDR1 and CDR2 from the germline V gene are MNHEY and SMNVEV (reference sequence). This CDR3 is CASSLMDRPNQPQHF. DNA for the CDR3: TGTGCCAGCAGTTTAATGGACAGGCCCAATCAGCCCCAGCATTTT.

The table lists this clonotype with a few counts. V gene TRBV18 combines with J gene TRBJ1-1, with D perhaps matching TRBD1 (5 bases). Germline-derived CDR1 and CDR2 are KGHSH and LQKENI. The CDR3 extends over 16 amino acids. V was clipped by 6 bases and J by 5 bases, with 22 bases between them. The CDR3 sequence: CASSPARDGIGTEAFF. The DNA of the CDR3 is TGTGCCAGCTCCCCGGCCAGGGACGGGATAGGGACTGAAGCTTTCTTT.

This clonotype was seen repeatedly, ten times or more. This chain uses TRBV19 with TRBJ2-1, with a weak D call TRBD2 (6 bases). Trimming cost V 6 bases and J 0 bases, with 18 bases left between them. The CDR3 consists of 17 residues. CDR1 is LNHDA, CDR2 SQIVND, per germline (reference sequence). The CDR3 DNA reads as TGTGCCAGTAGGGAGGGTGGTTGGGGCAGCTCCTACAATGAGCAGTTCTTC. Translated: CASREGGWGSSYNEQFF.

The CDR3 nucleotides read TGTGCCAGCAGCTTAGTAGGGAGCTCCTACGAGCAGTACTTC. It is translated as CASSLVGSSYEQYF. The rearrangement uses TRBV7-2 and TRBJ2-7; the D gene is possibly TRBD2 (5 bases). Trimming stripped 1 base from V and 0 bases from J, with 7 bases between. Germline V CDR1 and CDR2: SGHTA, FQGNSA. The length of the CDR3 is 14 residues.

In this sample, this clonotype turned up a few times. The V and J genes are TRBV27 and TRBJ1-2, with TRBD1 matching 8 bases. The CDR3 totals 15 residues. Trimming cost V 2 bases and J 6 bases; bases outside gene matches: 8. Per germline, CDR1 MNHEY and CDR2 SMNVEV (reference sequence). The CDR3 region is CASSLSLQGVDGYTF. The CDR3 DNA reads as TGTGCCAGCAGTTTAAGCTTACAGGGGGTCGATGGCTACACCTTC.

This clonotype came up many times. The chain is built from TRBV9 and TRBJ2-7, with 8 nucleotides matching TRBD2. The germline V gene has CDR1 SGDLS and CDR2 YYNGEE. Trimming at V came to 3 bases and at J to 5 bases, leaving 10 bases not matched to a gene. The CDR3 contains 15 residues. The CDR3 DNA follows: TGTGCCAGCAGCGCCGTAGCGGGGTCCCCCAACGAGCAGTACTTC. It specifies CASSAVAGSPNEQYF.

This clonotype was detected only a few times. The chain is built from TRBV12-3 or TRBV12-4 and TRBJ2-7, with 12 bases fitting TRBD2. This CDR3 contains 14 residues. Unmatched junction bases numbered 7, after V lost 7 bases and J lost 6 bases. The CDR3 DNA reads TGTGCCAGCACCCAACTAGCGGGGGGCGGCGAGCAGTACTTC. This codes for CASTQLAGGGEQYF.

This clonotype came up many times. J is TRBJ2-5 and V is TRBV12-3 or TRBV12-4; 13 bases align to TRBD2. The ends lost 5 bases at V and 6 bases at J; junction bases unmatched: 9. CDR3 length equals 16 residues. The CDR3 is CASSPHGTSGVKTQYF. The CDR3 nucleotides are TGTGCCAGCAGTCCACATGGGACTAGCGGGGTTAAGACCCAGTACTTC.

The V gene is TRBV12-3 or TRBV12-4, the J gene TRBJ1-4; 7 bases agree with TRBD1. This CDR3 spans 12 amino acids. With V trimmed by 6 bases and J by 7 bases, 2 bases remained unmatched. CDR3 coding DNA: TGTGCCAGCAGGGACAGGAGTGAAAAACTGTTTTTT. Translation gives CASRDRSEKLFF.

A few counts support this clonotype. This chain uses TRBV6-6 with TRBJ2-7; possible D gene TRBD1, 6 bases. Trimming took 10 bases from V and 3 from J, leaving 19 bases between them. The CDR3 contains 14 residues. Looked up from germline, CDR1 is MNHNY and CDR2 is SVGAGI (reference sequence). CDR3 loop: CATEITRGGYEQYF. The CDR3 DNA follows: TGTGCCACGGAAATTACCCGAGGGGGCTACGAGCAGTACTTC.

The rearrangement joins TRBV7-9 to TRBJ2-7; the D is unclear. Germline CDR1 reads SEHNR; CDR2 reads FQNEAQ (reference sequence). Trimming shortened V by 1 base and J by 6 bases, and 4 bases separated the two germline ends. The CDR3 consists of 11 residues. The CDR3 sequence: CASSLVSEQYF. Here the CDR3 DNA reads TGTGCCAGCAGCTTAGTAAGCGAGCAGTACTTC.

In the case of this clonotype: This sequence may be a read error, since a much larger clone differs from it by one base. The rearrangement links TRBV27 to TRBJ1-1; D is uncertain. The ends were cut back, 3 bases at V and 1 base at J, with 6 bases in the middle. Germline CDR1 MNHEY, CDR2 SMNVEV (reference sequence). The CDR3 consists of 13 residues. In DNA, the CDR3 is TGTGCCAGCAGTTTTTGGGGGAACACTGAAGCTTTCTTT. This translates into CASSFWGNTEAFF.

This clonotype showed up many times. The DNA of the CDR3 is TGTGCCAGCAGTCCGAGGGGACAAACCGGGGGGGAGCTGTTTTTT. It is translated as CASSPRGQTGGELFF. The chain has TRBV6-6 and TRBJ2-2; D perhaps matches TRBD1 (6 bases). Germline CDR1 MNHNY, CDR2 SVGAGI (reference sequence). V was clipped by 5 bases and J by 8 bases, with 18 bases between them. CDR3 length equals 15 residues.

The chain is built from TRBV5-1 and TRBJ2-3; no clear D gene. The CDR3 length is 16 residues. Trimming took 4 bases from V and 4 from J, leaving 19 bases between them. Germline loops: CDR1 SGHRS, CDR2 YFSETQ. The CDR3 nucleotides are TGCGCCAGCAGCCGTCTGAGTTTAGCAGCCGCAGATACGCAGTATTTT. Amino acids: CASSRLSLAAADTQYF.